This passage covers 10 T cell receptor beta chains from one sample sequenced in a study of cytomegalovirus exposure and HLA in healthy donors. Researchers ran the PCR with 60 Vbeta and 13 Jbeta primers. Some clones are missing from TCRdb's copy, which holds only in-frame ones; the method was immunoSEQ multiplex PCR. This table has fewer than 150,000 clones, over 65% appearing once. Sequencing input: PBMCs. The source of these receptors is a woman between 18 and 29 years old in good health and CMV-seronegative.

The chain carries TRBV7-2 and TRBJ1-1; D not certain. CDR1 SGHTA and CDR2 FQGNSA come from the germline V gene. The CDR3 has 11 residues. V was shortened by 2 bases and J by 6 bases, with 4 bases between the two germline ends. CDR3 sequence reads: CASSLIAEAFF. The DNA of the CDR3 is TGTGCCAGCAGCTTAATAGCTGAAGCTTTCTTT.

The rearrangement uses TRBV6-1 and TRBJ1-1, with a weak D call TRBD1 (5 bases). Trimming cost V 0 bases and J 10 bases, with 27 bases left between them. The CDR3 covers 18 residues. Germline V CDR1 and CDR2: MNHNS, SASEGT. The CDR3 DNA is TGTGCCAGCAGTGAAGCGTTATGGGGAGGGGCTGGGGTGGGGGGAGCTTTCTTT. Translated, it gives CASSEALWGGAGVGGAFF.

The chain couples TRBV7-9 to TRBJ1-1, with 10 bases identical to TRBD1. CDR1 is SEHNR, CDR2 FQNEAQ, per germline (reference sequence). V trimming: 8 bases; J trimming: 4 bases; junction bases outside the gene matches: 10. The CDR3 has 15 residues. The CDR3 loop is CASHVPGQGTTEAFF. The CDR3 bases are TGTGCCAGCCACGTCCCGGGACAGGGGACCACTGAAGCTTTCTTT.

The chain combines TRBV5-1 with TRBJ1-6; no clear D gene. The germline V gene encodes CDR1 SGHRS and CDR2 YFSETQ. The CDR3 is 13 amino acids. Trimming removed 9 bases from V and 4 bases from J, with 11 bases in between. The CDR3 sequence is CANVDGYNSPLHF. The CDR3 nucleotides are TGCGCCAACGTAGACGGGTATAATTCACCCCTCCACTTT. Combining the CDR3 with reference TRBV5-1 and TRBJ1-6 gives the whole variable domain KAGVTQTPRYLIKTRGQQVTLSCSPISGHRSVSWYQQTPGQGLQFLFEYFSETQRNKGNFPGRFSGRQFSNSRSEMNVSTLELGDSALYLCANVDGYNSPLHFGNGTRLTVT.

The rearrangement links TRBV4-1 to TRBJ2-1, with 10 bases fitting TRBD2. The ends lost 1 base at V and 9 bases at J; junction bases unmatched: 9. There are 16 residues in the CDR3. Germline V CDR1 and CDR2: MGHRA, YSYEKL. The CDR3 DNA reads as TGCGCCAGCAGCCAAGCTCCCGCTAGCGGGAGAGTTGAGCAGTTCTTC. Protein: CASSQAPASGRVEQFF.

This chain uses TRBV28 with TRBJ1-1, with D maybe TRBD1 (5 bases). This CDR3 is built from 15 residues. CDR1 and CDR2 (germline): MDHEN, SYDVKM. The V and J ends lost 3 bases and 7 bases respectively, with 18 bases between them. CDR3 sequence (DNA): TGTGCCAGCAGTTTTCCCCCCGGTGGGAGGGGTGAAGCTTTCTTT. Its protein is CASSFPPGGRGEAFF.

The genes are TRBV11-2 and TRBJ1-6; 10 nucleotides align to TRBD1. Trimming cost V 5 bases and J 6 bases; bases outside gene matches: 1. Germline CDR1 reads SGHAT; CDR2 reads FQNNGV. CDR3 length: 14 residues. The CDR3 loop is CASSRDRGNSPLHF. The CDR3 DNA reads as TGTGCCAGCAGCCGGGACAGGGGTAATTCACCCCTCCACTTT. Drawing the rest from reference TRBV11-2 and TRBJ1-6, the complete variable domain is EAGVAQSPRYKIIEKRQSVAFWCNPISGHATLYWYQQILGQGPKLLIQFQNNGVVDDSQLPKDRFSAERLKGVDSTLKIQPAKLEDSAVYLCASSRDRGNSPLHFGNGTRLTVT.

This chain connects TRBV18 to TRBJ2-5, with D unclear. V was clipped by 5 bases and J by 0 bases, with 10 bases between them. CDR3 length: 14 residues. The germline V gene has CDR1 KGHSH and CDR2 LQKENI. CDR3 loop: CASSSSGNQETQYF. The CDR3 region has the DNA TGTGCCAGCTCATCTTCAGGCAACCAAGAGACCCAGTACTTC.

The rearrangement links TRBV27 to TRBJ1-5; D is undetermined. The V end lost 2 bases, the J end lost 4 bases, and 9 bases lay between the germline ends. This CDR3 comprises 14 residues. Per the germline V gene, CDR1 is MNHEY and CDR2 is SMNVEV (reference sequence). CDR3 sequence (DNA): TGTGCCAGCAGTTTAAGCGGCGGGAATCAGCCCCAGCATTTT. It encodes CASSLSGGNQPQHF.

The rearrangement links TRBV2 to TRBJ1-2, with 9 bases fitting TRBD1. V dropped 8 bases and J dropped 5; count of bases not matched to a gene: 24. This CDR3 region has 19 residues. CDR1 and CDR2 (germline): SNHLY, FYNNEI. The CDR3 DNA follows: TGTGCCAGCTCCACCACCGGGACAGGGACCCTCCGAGAATTATATGGCTACACCTTC. This gives the protein CASSTTGTGTLRELYGYTF. Combining the CDR3 with reference TRBV2 and TRBJ1-2 gives the whole variable domain EPEVTQTPSHQVTQMGQEVILRCVPISNHLYFYWYRQILGQKVEFLVSFYNNEISEKSEIFDDQFSVERPDGSNFTLKIRSTKLEDSAMYFCASSTTGTGTLRELYGYTFGSGTRLTVV.